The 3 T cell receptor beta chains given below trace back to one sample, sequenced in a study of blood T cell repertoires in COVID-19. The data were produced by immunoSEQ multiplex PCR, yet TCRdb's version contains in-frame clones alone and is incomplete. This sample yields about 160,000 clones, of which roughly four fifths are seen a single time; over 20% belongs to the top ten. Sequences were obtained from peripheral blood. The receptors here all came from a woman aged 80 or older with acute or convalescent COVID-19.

The CDR3 here is CASSLLAGLHNEQFF. As DNA, the CDR3 is TGCGCCAGCAGCTTGCTAGCGGGGCTACACAATGAGCAGTTCTTC. The V call is TRBV5-1, the J call TRBJ2-1, with TRBD2 matching 9 bases. The V and J ends lost 1 base and 5 bases, in that order; junction bases with no gene match: 4. This CDR3 is 15 amino acids long. Germline V gene data show CDR1 as SGHRS and CDR2 as YFSETQ.

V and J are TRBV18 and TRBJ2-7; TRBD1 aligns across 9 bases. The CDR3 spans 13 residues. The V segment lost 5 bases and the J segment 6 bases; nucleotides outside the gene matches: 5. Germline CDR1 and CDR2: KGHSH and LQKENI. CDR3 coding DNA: TGTGCCAGCTCATGGGACAGGGAAAGCGAGCAGTACTTC. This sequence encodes CASSWDRESEQYF.

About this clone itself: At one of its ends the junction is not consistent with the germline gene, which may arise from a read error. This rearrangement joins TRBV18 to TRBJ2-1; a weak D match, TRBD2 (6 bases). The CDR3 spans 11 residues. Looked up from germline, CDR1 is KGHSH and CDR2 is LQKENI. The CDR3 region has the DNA TGCATTTCCCGGGGGACTGGTGAGCAGTTCTTC. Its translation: CISRGTGEQFF.